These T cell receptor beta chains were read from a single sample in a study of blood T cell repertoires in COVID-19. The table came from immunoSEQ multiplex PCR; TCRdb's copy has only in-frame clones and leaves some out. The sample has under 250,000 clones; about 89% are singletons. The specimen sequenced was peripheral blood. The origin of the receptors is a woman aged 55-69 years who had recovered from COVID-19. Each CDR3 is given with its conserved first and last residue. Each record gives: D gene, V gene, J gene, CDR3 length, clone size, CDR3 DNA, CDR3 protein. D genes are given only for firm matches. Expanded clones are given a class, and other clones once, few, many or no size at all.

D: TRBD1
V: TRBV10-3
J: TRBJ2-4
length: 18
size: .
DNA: TGTGCCATCAGTGAGTCAGTTGACAGGGGGCCGGCCAAAAACATTCAGTACTTC
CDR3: CAISESVDRGPAKNIQYF

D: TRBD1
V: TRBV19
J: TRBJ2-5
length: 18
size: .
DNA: TGTGCCAGTAGTTCCCTATCGGGGACAGGGGGATCTGGAGAGACCCAGTACTTC
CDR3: CASSSLSGTGGSGETQYF

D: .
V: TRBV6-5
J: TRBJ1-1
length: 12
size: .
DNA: TGTGCCAGCAGTCGTGACAGGACTGTCGCTTTCTTT
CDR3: CASSRDRTVAFF

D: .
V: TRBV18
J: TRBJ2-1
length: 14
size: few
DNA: TGTGCCAGCTCACCACTACTCATGACGGGTGAGCAGTTCTTC
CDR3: CASSPLLMTGEQFF

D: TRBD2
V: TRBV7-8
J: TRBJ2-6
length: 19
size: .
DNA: TGTGCCAGCAGCTTGTGGCCGGGACTAGCGGGCTCTGGGGCCAACGTCCTGACTTTC
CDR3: CASSLWPGLAGSGANVLTF

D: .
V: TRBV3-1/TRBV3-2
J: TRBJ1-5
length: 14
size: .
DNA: TGTGCCAGCAGCCATTCTCCCGGGAATCAGCCCCAGCATTTT
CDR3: CASSHSPGNQPQHF

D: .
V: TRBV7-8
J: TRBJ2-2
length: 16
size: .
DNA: TGTGCCAGCAGTTCCCCCCCGGGCGGCGGGACCGGGGAGCTGTTTTTT
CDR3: CASSSPPGGGTGELFF

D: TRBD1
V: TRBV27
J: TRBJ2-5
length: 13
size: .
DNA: TGTGCCAGCAGTCGCGGACAGGGCGAGACCCAGTACTTC
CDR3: CASSRGQGETQYF

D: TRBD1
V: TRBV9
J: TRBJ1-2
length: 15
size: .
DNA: TGTGCCAGCCAGAGGGGACAGGGAACAGGGTATGGCTACACCTTC
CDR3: CASQRGQGTGYGYTF

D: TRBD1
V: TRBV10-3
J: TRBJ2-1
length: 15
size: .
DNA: TGTGCCATCAGCGTCCGGGACAGGGGCAACGGTGAGCAGTTCTTC
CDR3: CAISVRDRGNGEQFF

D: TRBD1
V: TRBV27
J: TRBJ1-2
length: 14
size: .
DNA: TGTGCCAGCAGTTGGGACAGGGGAATGGGTGGCTACACCTTC
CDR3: CASSWDRGMGGYTF

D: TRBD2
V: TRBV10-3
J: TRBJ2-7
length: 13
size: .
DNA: TGTGCCATCCGGGGAGGGATATTCTACGAGCAGTACTTC
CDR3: CAIRGGIFYEQYF

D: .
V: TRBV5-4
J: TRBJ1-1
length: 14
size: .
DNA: TGTGCCAGCAGCCCCACTACAGGGAACACTGAAGCTTTCTTT
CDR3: CASSPTTGNTEAFF

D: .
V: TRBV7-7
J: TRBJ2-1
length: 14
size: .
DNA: TGTGCTAGCAGCTTAGTCGGGGGTGGGGACAGCCAGTTCTTC
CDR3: CASSLVGGGDSQFF

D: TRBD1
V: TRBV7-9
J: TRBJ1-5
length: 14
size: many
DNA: TGTGCCAGCTCAAGACAGGGGGCGGACCAGCCCCAGCATTTT
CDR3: CASSRQGADQPQHF

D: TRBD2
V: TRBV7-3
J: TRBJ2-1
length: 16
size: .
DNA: TGTGCCAGCAGCTTAGGAGGACTAGCTAGGGGAGGTGAGCAGTTCTTC
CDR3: CASSLGGLARGGEQFF

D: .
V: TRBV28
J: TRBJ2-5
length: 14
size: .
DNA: TGTGCCAGCAGTTTCCAGGCCCAGGGGGAGACCCAGTACTTC
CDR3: CASSFQAQGETQYF

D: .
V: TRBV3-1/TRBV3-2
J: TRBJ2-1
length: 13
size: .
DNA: TGTGCCAGCACCGACTGGGGGGTCGATGAGCAGTTCTTC
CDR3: CASTDWGVDEQFF

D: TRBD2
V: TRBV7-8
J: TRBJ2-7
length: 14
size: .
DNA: TGTGCCAGCAGTCAGCGGGGATTATCCTACGAGCAGTACTTC
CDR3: CASSQRGLSYEQYF

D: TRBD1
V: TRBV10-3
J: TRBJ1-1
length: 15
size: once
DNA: TGTGCCATCAGGGAACCACAGGGGGCGCGGGCTGAAGCTTTCTTT
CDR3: CAIREPQGARAEAFF

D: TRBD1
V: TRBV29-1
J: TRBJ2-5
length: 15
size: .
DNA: TGCAGCGAATCGCCGACAGGGGGCGGGGGAGAGACCCAGTACTTC
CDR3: CSESPTGGGGETQYF

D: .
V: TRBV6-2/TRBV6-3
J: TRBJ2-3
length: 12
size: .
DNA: TGTGCCAGCAGTCCCAGGGATCATACGCAGTATTTT
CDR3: CASSPRDHTQYF

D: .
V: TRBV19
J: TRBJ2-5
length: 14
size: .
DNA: TGTGCCAGTAGTATACAGGGAGCGGGAGAGACCCAGTACTTC
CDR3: CASSIQGAGETQYF

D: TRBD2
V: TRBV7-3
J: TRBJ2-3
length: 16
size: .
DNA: TGTGCCAGCAGCTTACGGTCTAGCGGGGGCACAGATACGCAGTATTTT
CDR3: CASSLRSSGGTDTQYF

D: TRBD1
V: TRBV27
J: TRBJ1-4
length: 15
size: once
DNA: TGTGCCAGCAGTTTACGGACAGGGCTTAATGAAAAACTGTTTTTT
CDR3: CASSLRTGLNEKLFF

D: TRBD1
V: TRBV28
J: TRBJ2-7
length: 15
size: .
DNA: TGTGCCAGCAGAATAGGACAGGGACCAACCTACGAGCAGTACTTC
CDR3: CASRIGQGPTYEQYF

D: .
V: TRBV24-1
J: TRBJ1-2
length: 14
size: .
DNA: TGTGCCACCAGTGGTCAGGGGACTAACTATGGCTACACCTTC
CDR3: CATSGQGTNYGYTF

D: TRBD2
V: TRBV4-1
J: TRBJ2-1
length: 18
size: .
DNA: TGCGCCAGCAGCCAAGAGGGCGCTGTGACTAGCGGGAAGAATGAGCAGTTCTTC
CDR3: CASSQEGAVTSGKNEQFF

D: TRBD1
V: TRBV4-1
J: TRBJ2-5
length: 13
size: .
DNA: TGCGCCAGCAGGGGACAGGGTAAAGAGACCCAGTACTTC
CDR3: CASRGQGKETQYF

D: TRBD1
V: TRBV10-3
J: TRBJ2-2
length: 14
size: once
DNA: TGTGCCATCACGGGACAGGGTGCATCCGGGGAGCTGTTTTTT
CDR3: CAITGQGASGELFF

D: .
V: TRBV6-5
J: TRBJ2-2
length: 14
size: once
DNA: TGTGCCAGCAGTAAGACAGGGAGGAGGGGGGAGCTGTTTTTT
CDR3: CASSKTGRRGELFF

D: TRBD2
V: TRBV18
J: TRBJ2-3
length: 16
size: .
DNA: TGTGCCAGCTCGGACGGACTAGCGGGGGCGGCCGATACGCAGTATTTT
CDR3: CASSDGLAGAADTQYF

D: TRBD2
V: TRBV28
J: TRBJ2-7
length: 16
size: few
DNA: TGTGCCAGCAGCTCCAACTCGGGGGGTTATTACTACGAGCAGTACTTC
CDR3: CASSSNSGGYYYEQYF

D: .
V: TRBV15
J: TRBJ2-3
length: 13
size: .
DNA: TGTGCCACCAGCAGAGATCCCGCAGATACGCAGTATTTT
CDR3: CATSRDPADTQYF

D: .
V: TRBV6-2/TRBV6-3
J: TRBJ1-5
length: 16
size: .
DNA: TGTGCCAGCAGTTACGGCAGGGGCACAGCATATCAGCCCCAGCATTTT
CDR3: CASSYGRGTAYQPQHF

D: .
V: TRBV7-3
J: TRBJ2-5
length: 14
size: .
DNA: TGTGCCAGCAGCCCAGGGAGGGGGGATGAGACCCAGTACTTC
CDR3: CASSPGRGDETQYF

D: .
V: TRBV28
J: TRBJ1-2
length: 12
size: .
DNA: TGTGCCAGCACCGTTGAGGGTTCGGGCTACACCTTC
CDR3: CASTVEGSGYTF